The present T cell receptor (beta chain) was sequenced within a study of T cell responses to AZD1222 COVID-19 vaccine. V lost 0 bases to trimming and J lost 0 bases; unmatched junction nucleotides: 2. The V gene's germline CDR1 is SEHNR and CDR2 FQNEAQ (reference sequence). The CDR3 contains 16 residues. Study-wide results and caveats: Nearly half of the spike-specific TCRs reportedly recognize variant regions that carry no mutations. It should be noted that donors were predominantly white British and more often female, and clonal diversity was possibly underestimated. Distributed over spike, vaccine-associated CD4 TCRs predominated at 160-218 and 743-854.

Second-dose timings of about 4 or about 12 weeks were pooled. Profiled with immunoSEQ multiplex PCR; TCRdb holds only in-frame clones, not every one. The table has 100,000 to 150,000 clones, over 85% seen once. In the case of this clone: What it recognizes is unknown.

Sequenced here: peripheral blood, sampled 28 days after the second AZD1222 dose. The sequence came from an adult who received the AZD1222 COVID-19 vaccine. V gene TRBV7-9 combines with J gene TRBJ1-2, with 9 bases matching TRBD1. The CDR3 loop reads CASSLAGTGSNYGYTF. The CDR3 DNA is TGTGCCAGCAGCTTAGCCGGGACAGGGTCTAACTATGGCTACACCTTC.